The 3 T cell receptor beta chains below all came from one sample that was sequenced in a study of cytomegalovirus exposure and HLA in healthy donors. Amplification used 60 Vbeta primers and 13 Jbeta primers. Here immunoSEQ multiplex PCR was the method, and the copy in TCRdb shows in-frame clones only, minus some. The sample contains over 65,000 clones, 75% to 85% of which appear only once. Sequences were obtained from PBMCs. The receptor set was obtained from a human donor in good health.

The chain employs TRBV2 and TRBJ2-5; 11 bases are shared with TRBD2. The CDR3 totals 15 residues. Germline V gene sequence: CDR1 SNHLY, CDR2 FYNNEI. The J segment lost 2 bases and the V segment lost 7 bases, leaving 6 bases of the junction unmatched. CDR3 residues: CASMGTSGVQETQYF. The DNA for the CDR3 is TGTGCCAGCATGGGGACTAGCGGAGTTCAAGAGACCCAGTACTTC.

The chain uses TRBV5-4 and TRBJ2-5; 9 bases map to TRBD1. The DNA end lines up better with TRBJ2-7; the J call may be wrong. The CDR3 has 15 amino acids. The germline V gene encodes CDR1 SGHNT and CDR2 YYREEE (reference sequence). The CDR3 DNA follows: TGTGCCAGCAGCTGGGACAGGGCGTCCTCCTACGAGCAGTACTTC. Encoded protein: CASSWDRASSYEQYF.

The rearrangement uses TRBV28 and TRBJ1-5; D unclear. Germline loops: CDR1 MDHEN, CDR2 SYDVKM. The CDR3 is made up of 14 amino acids. Trimming left V 7 bases short and J 5 bases short, with 15 bases between. The CDR3 reads CASNLAGRDQPQHF. The CDR3 DNA sequence: TGTGCCAGCAACCTCGCGGGGAGGGATCAGCCCCAGCATTTT. The full variable domain, with the rest looked up from reference TRBV28 and TRBJ1-5, is DVKVTQSSRYLVKRTGEKVFLECVQDMDHENMFWYRQDPGLGLRLIYFSYDVKMKEKGDIPEGYSVSREKKERFSLILESASTNQTSMYLCASNLAGRDQPQHFGDGTRLSIL.